This section outlines one T cell receptor (beta chain) sequence together with its context. What the recovered Cohort 3 donors had was two negative PCRs, clearance, or symptom resolution. This sample is part of a study of blood T cell repertoires in COVID-19. Study-wide background: COVID-19 samples, acute and convalescent, were from the United States, Italy and Spain. T cells, B-cell-depleted T cells, or PBMCs provided the cDNA or gDNA that served as material.

Authors' data handling: Researchers report that nucleated cell counts were estimated from reference gene primer amplification. TCRdb's copy holds only in-frame clones and misses some; the assay was immunoSEQ multiplex PCR. The D gene and trimming were derived from the DNA, and the V and J assignments and clone size from that table. The table has 330,000 or so clones, roughly 88% seen once. This CDR3 region has 19 residues. Germline V gene lookup returns CDR1 LGHDT and CDR2 YNNKEL (reference sequence). With V trimmed by 0 bases and J by 2 bases, 8 bases remained unmatched. V and J are TRBV3-1 (or the pseudogene TRBV3-2) and TRBJ2-1; 12 bases map to TRBD2. The receptor comes from a man aged 30 to 45 who had recovered from COVID-19. The specimen sequenced was PBMCs or T cells enriched from blood (not recorded which). CDR3 in DNA: TGTGCCAGCAGCCAAGAATACCCTAGCGGGGGGGGGACCTACAATGAGCAGTTCTTC. It yields the protein CASSQEYPSGGGTYNEQFF.